Each of the 14 T cell receptor beta chains below was sequenced from the same sample in a study of early stage breast cancer tumors. Using immunoSEQ multiplex PCR, the repertoire was profiled, and TCRdb retains in-frame clones only, with some absent. In the table there are 30,000 or so clones, about 70% of which are singletons. The sequencing input was blood. Receptors were obtained from a person aged 45 to 59 with breast cancer.

This rearrangement joins TRBV5-1 to TRBJ2-2; D gene ambiguous. The CDR3 totals 14 residues. Germline lookup yields CDR1 SGHRS and CDR2 YFSETQ. V gave up 4 bases and J gave up 0 bases, with 7 bases separating them. CDR3 sequence reads: CASSLGANTGELFF. Here the CDR3 DNA reads TGCGCCAGCAGCCTAGGTGCGAACACCGGGGAGCTGTTTTTT.

V gene TRBV7-9 combines with J gene TRBJ2-1, with a tentative D call TRBD1 (8 bases). Germline-derived CDR1 and CDR2 are SEHNR and FQNEAQ (reference sequence). V was clipped by 6 bases and J by 10 bases, with 19 bases between them. CDR3 length: 14 residues. CDR3 DNA sequence: TGTGCCAGCAGGTCGACAGGGGAGGGCCACGAGCAGTTCTTC. It codes for CASRSTGEGHEQFF.

The gene calls are TRBV30 and TRBJ2-1; D possibly uses TRBD1 or TRBD2 (5 bases each). Germline CDR1 GTSNPN, CDR2 SVGIG (reference sequence). Trimming took 0 bases from V and 2 from J, leaving 8 bases between them. This CDR3 has 14 amino acids. The CDR3 spells CAWSVSGPYNEQFF. The CDR3 DNA reads as TGTGCCTGGAGTGTTTCGGGGCCCTACAATGAGCAGTTCTTC.

The V gene is TRBV4-1, the J gene TRBJ2-2; 7 bases align to TRBD2. CDR3 length equals 14 residues. In germline, CDR1 is MGHRA, CDR2 YSYEKL. J was trimmed by 4 bases and V by 6 bases; bases with no gene match: 5. CDR3 nucleotides: TGCGCCAGCAGGGATGGGGGGGGCACCGGGGAGCTGTTTTTT. Translating it yields CASRDGGGTGELFF.

There are a few counts of this clone. The chain uses TRBV7-8 and TRBJ2-7, with 10 bases lining up with TRBD2. The trim removed 6 bases at V and 2 bases at J, leaving 16 bases unmatched. The CDR3 is 18 amino acids. CDR1 is SGHVS, CDR2 FQNEAQ, per germline. The CDR3 protein is CASSFRLAGSPLTYEQYF. The CDR3 DNA reads as TGTGCCAGCAGTTTTAGACTAGCGGGTAGTCCCCTAACCTACGAGCAGTACTTC. Variable domain in full (rest from reference TRBV7-8 and TRBJ2-7): GAGVSQSPRYKVAKRGQDVALRCDPISGHVSLFWYQQALGQGPEFLTYFQNEAQLDKSGLPSDRFFAERPEGSVSTLKIQRTQQEDSAVYLCASSFRLAGSPLTYEQYFGPGTRLTVT.

This clone was detected only a few times. The V call is TRBV7-9, the J call TRBJ2-7; D tentatively fits TRBD1 or TRBD2 (5 bases each). The germline V gene encodes CDR1 SEHNR and CDR2 FQNEAQ (reference sequence). Trimming stripped 1 base from V and 4 bases from J, with 8 bases between. The CDR3 has 13 residues. The CDR3 is CASSLGGVYEQYF. CDR3 DNA sequence: TGTGCCAGCAGCTTAGGAGGGGTTTACGAGCAGTACTTC.

V and J are TRBV7-3 and TRBJ2-1; D ambiguous. Germline values: CDR1 SGHTA, CDR2 FQGTGA. Between the trimmed V and J ends, which lost 3 bases and 5 bases, there was a span of 8 bases. The CDR3 has 13 amino acids. CDR3 residues: CASSLAQDNEQFF. In nucleotides, the CDR3 is TGTGCCAGCAGCTTGGCCCAGGACAATGAGCAGTTCTTC.

The chain is built from TRBV10-3 and TRBJ2-3; 7 bases fit TRBD1. V lost 0 bases and J lost 0; bases outside the gene matches: 0. The CDR3 length is 15 residues. Germline V gene data show CDR1 as ENHRY and CDR2 as SYGVKD. In DNA form, the CDR3 reads TGTGCCATCAGTGAGTCGGGACAGAGCACAGATACGCAGTATTTT. Translating it yields CAISESGQSTDTQYF.

The chain combines TRBV29-1 with TRBJ2-2; D gene ambiguous. The germline V gene has CDR1 SQVTM and CDR2 ANQGSEA. Trimming took off 4 bases at V and 3 bases at J, with 12 bases between the two ends. The CDR3 sequence is 14 residues long. This CDR3 reads CSVGKGLDTGELFF. The CDR3 DNA reads as TGCAGCGTTGGGAAAGGGTTGGACACCGGGGAGCTGTTTTTT.

V is TRBV2 and J is TRBJ2-7; 9 bases agree with TRBD2. This CDR3 has 14 amino acids. The V and J ends lost 2 bases and 3 bases, in that order; junction bases with no gene match: 2. CDR1 and CDR2 from the germline V gene are SNHLY and FYNNEI. In nucleotides, the CDR3 is TGTGCCAGCAGTGAACTAGCGGGACTCTACGAGCAGTACTTC. It yields the protein CASSELAGLYEQYF.

The chain uses TRBV7-6 and TRBJ1-3; 10 nucleotides match TRBD1. The V gene end was trimmed by 2 bases and the J gene end by 4 bases; junction bases not matched to a gene: 11. The CDR3 covers 18 residues. The germline gives CDR1 SGHVS, CDR2 FNYEAQ. Here the CDR3 reads CASSLLPQTGGLGNTIYF. In nucleotides, the CDR3 is TGTGCCAGCAGCTTACTGCCCCAGACAGGGGGCTTGGGAAACACCATATATTTT.

The chain uses TRBV7-3 and TRBJ1-3; maybe TRBD1 (5 bases). V was clipped by 5 bases and J by 1 base, with 9 bases between them. The V gene's germline CDR1 is SGHTA and CDR2 FQGTGA. The CDR3 totals 14 residues. This chain's CDR3 is CASSPGGSGNTIYF. As DNA, the CDR3 is TGTGCCAGCAGCCCCGGGGGATCTGGAAACACCATATATTTT.

The chain carries TRBV10-1 and TRBJ2-2; 10 positions agree with TRBD1. Germline V gives CDR1 WNHNN, CDR2 SYGVQD (reference sequence). The CDR3 covers 16 residues. With V trimmed by 2 bases and J by 6 bases, 6 bases remained unmatched. This CDR3 reads CASSEGQGVRSGELFF. CDR3 DNA: TGCGCCAGCAGTGAGGGACAGGGGGTGAGGTCCGGGGAGCTGTTTTTT.

The chain links TRBV7-9 to TRBJ2-5; D perhaps matches TRBD1 (6 bases). V dropped 7 bases and J dropped 5 bases, with 17 bases sitting between them. This CDR3 contains 14 residues. In germline, CDR1 is SEHNR, CDR2 FQNEAQ (reference sequence). CDR3 protein: CASTISGERETQYF. The CDR3 DNA sequence: TGTGCCAGCACTATCTCAGGGGAGCGGGAGACCCAGTACTTC.